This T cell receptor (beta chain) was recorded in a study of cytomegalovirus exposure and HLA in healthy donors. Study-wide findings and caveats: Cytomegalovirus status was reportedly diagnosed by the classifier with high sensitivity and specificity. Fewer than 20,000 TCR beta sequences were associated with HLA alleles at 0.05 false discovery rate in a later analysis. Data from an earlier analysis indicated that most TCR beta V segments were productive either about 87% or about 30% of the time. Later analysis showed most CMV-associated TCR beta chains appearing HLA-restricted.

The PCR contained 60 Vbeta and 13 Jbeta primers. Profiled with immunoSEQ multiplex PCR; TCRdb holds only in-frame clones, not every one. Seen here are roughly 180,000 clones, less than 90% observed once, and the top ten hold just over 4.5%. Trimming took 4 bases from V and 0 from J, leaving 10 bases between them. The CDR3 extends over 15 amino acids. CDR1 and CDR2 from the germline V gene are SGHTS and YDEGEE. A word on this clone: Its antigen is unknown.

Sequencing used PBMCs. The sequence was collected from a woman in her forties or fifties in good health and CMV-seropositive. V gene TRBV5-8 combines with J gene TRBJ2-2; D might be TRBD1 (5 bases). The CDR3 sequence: CASSPRVTNTGELFF. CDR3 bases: TGTGCCAGCAGCCCCAGGGTAACGAACACCGGGGAGCTGTTTTTT. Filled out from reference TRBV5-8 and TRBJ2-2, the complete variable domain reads EAGVTQSPTHLIKTRGQQATLRCSPISGHTSVYWYQQALGLGLQFLLWYDEGEERNRGNFPPRFSGRQFPNYSSELNVNALELEDSALYLCASSPRVTNTGELFFGEGSRLTVL.